The rows below give T cell receptor beta chains drawn from one sample of a study of OX40 agonist ivuxolimab in advanced cancers. Data came from immunoSEQ multiplex PCR; TCRdb stores just in-frame clones and leaves some out. The repertoire consists of tens of thousands of clones, with 80% to 95% occurring once and the leading ten covering 4% to 5%. The specimen comprised CD4+ or CD8+ T cells sorted from blood, sampled in a trial of the OX40 agonist ivuxolimab. These receptors were taken from an adult with an advanced solid tumor such as melanoma, head and neck, liver or kidney cancer. CDR3s include the opening cysteine and the closing phenylalanine or tryptophan. A D gene is named only where the DNA matches it firmly. Clone size is not always given. Where it is, it says once, few, many or a class for expanded clones.

>-|TRBJ2-2|TRBD2|TRBV5-1
CASSLVSSGSGELFF
>-|TRBJ2-3|-|TRBV5-1
CASSLEVPGTDTQYF
>-|TRBJ1-3|-|TRBV5-1
CASSLGSGNTIYF
>-|TRBJ2-2|TRBD2|TRBV5-1
CASSVDSRLAGVTGELFF
>-|TRBJ2-3|TRBD2|TRBV5-1
CASSTGRIDTQYF
>once|TRBJ2-5|-|TRBV15
CATSRDTGTQETQYF
>-|TRBJ2-3|-|TRBV7-9
CASSLEAGGQYF
>-|TRBJ2-3|TRBD2|TRBV30
CAWSVGTSGATSTDTQYF
>-|TRBJ2-1|TRBD1|TRBV18
CASSPPGQPYNEQFF
>-|TRBJ2-3|-|TRBV6-7
CARVGTSTDTQYF
>-|TRBJ1-4|-|TRBV10-1
CASSVYRDGEKLFF